Below, 25 T cell receptor beta chains from the same sample are listed, as sequenced in a study of beta chain features in type 1 diabetes (dated by TCRdb to between 2018 and 2020). Libraries were made using the immunoSEQ multiplex PCR assay. The entire amount of isolated RNA was reverse transcribed using the High Capacity cDNA Reverse Transcription Kit, so the sequenced TCRB transcripts were expressed ones. This immuneACCESS table, as held by TCRdb, lists in-frame sequences with V and J called but not all clones. Of the missing ones, under half trace to an unresolved V gene in checked studies; the others have no known cause. The sample data list about 280,000 clones, and 15% of these were observed just once. Roughly 0.015% of the sample goes to the ten largest clones. Study-wide conclusions, independent of this receptor: A moderate but significant shortening of TCRB CDR3 length was observed in type 1 diabetes patients in all four CD4+ subsets.

These receptors' targets are unknown. Sequenced sample: naive CD4+ T cells from blood. The cell subset or site tag for this specimen amounts to: true naive CD4+ T cells. Every receptor here comes from a man between 18 and 29 years old with type 1 diabetes.

This clone was picked up a small number of times. The chain is built from TRBV6-6 and TRBJ1-1; D possibly corresponds to TRBD1 (5 bases). The CDR3 extends over 15 amino acids. The germline CDR1 and CDR2 sequences are MNHNY and SVGAGI (reference sequence). V was trimmed by 5 bases and J by 4 bases, leaving 17 bases between them. The CDR3 DNA follows: TGTGCCAGCAGTGACCCTTGGGGGGGAAGCACTGAAGCTTTCTTT. Translating it yields CASSDPWGGSTEAFF.

In its sample, this clone was seen a few times. The J gene is TRBJ2-3, the V gene TRBV30, with 7 positions matching TRBD1. The germline V gene has CDR1 GTSNPN and CDR2 SVGIG (reference sequence). V was pared by 3 bases and J by 2 bases, with 2 bases of the junction left unmatched. The length of the CDR3 is 13 residues. CDR3 DNA: TGTGCCTGGAGGGGGACAGCCACAGATACGCAGTATTTT. Protein: CAWRGTATDTQYF.

The table lists this clone with a few counts. In DNA form, the CDR3 reads TGCGCCAGCAGCCAAGAATGGCAGTCCTACGAGCAGTACTTC. Translated, it gives CASSQEWQSYEQYF. The chain recombines TRBV4-1 with TRBJ2-7; D unresolved. Trimming pared 0 bases from V and 1 base from J, leaving 7 bases between. The CDR3 sequence is 14 residues long. Germline V CDR1 and CDR2: MGHRA, YSYEKL.

This clone was found a few times. This CDR3 reads CASSLAGPSGETQYF. CDR3 sequence (DNA): TGTGCCAGCAGCTTAGCAGGTCCAAGCGGTGAGACCCAGTACTTC. The chain recombines TRBV7-2 with TRBJ2-5; D may be TRBD2 (5 bases). The CDR3 covers 15 residues. The V end was cut by 0 bases, the J end by 5 bases, with 13 bases between. Per germline, CDR1 SGHTA and CDR2 FQGNSA.

This clone has just a few counts. DNA of the CDR3: TGTGCCAGCAGTCTCACGGTGAACACTGAAGCTTTCTTT. The encoded protein is CASSLTVNTEAFF. V gene TRBV6-4 combines with J gene TRBJ1-1; D is undetermined. CDR1 and CDR2 from the germline V gene are MRHNA and SNTAGT. Trimming took 5 bases from V and 0 from J, leaving 7 bases between them. This CDR3 has 13 residues.

The chain joins TRBV19 to TRBJ2-5, with a weak D call TRBD2 (6 bases). Trimming removed 1 base from V and 2 bases from J, with 8 bases in between. Germline V gene sequence: CDR1 LNHDA, CDR2 SQIVND (reference sequence). There are 14 residues in the CDR3. CDR3 sequence: CASSIVGGQETQYF. CDR3 DNA: TGTGCCAGTAGTATAGTGGGGGGACAAGAGACCCAGTACTTC.

This clone has a handful of counts. The V and J genes are TRBV7-9 and TRBJ2-1, with 7 bases lining up with TRBD2. The germline gives CDR1 SEHNR, CDR2 FQNEAQ (reference sequence). The CDR3 runs 17 residues. V was pared by 5 bases and J by 4 bases, with 14 bases of the junction left unmatched. The CDR3 DNA is TGTGCCAGCAGCCCAACGGGAGGAGGGATTAAATACAATGAGCAGTTCTTC. Its translation is CASSPTGGGIKYNEQFF.

The rearrangement links TRBV11-2 to TRBJ2-7; the D is unclear. V was clipped by 6 bases and J by 1 base, with 10 bases between them. The CDR3 length is 13 residues. Germline CDR1 reads SGHAT; CDR2 reads FQNNGV. The CDR3 DNA reads as TGTGCCAGCAGGTACCCGGGTTCCTACGAGCAGTACTTC. Translated, it gives CASRYPGSYEQYF.

The rearrangement uses TRBV5-1 and TRBJ2-5; 7 bases are shared with TRBD1. CDR3 length: 13 amino acids. After removal of 3 bases from V and 5 bases from J, the junction contained 4 bases not matched to a gene. Per the germline V gene, CDR1 is SGHRS and CDR2 is YFSETQ. CDR3 in DNA: TGCGCCAGCAGCTCGACAGGGAAGGAGACCCAGTACTTC. It is translated as CASSSTGKETQYF.

This clone appeared a few times. The CDR3 DNA sequence: TGTGCCAGCAGCTGGGCCCCACCTAACACCGGGGAGCTGTTTTTT. Its protein product is CASSWAPPNTGELFF. The chain combines TRBV11-2 with TRBJ2-2, with unresolved D. V gave up 4 bases and J gave up 2 bases, with 11 bases separating them. The CDR3 consists of 15 residues. CDR1 is SGHAT, CDR2 FQNNGV, per germline.

The rearrangement links TRBV18 to TRBJ2-1; D is perhaps TRBD2 (5 bases). CDR3 length: 16 residues. The germline CDR1 and CDR2 sequences are KGHSH and LQKENI. V lost 0 bases and J 8 bases, leaving 17 bases between the germline ends. Here the CDR3 DNA reads TGTGCCAGCTCACCACCGCCGGGGAGAGGGCTCTATGAGCAGTTCTTC. Translated, it gives CASSPPPGRGLYEQFF. Full variable domain (outside the CDR3, taken from reference TRBV18 and TRBJ2-1): NAGVMQNPRHLVRRRGQEARLRCSPMKGHSHVYWYRQLPEEGLKFMVYLQKENIIDESGMPKERFSAEFPKEGPSILRIQQVVRGDSAAYFCASSPPPGRGLYEQFFGPGTRLTVL.

The V gene is TRBV28, the J gene TRBJ1-1, with D tentatively TRBD1 (5 bases). The length of the CDR3 is 13 residues. Germline V CDR1 and CDR2: MDHEN, SYDVKM. V was clipped by 3 bases and J by 6 bases, with 11 bases between them. The CDR3 reads CASSLGQEPEAFF. DNA of the CDR3: TGTGCCAGCAGTTTGGGGCAGGAGCCTGAAGCTTTCTTT. The entire variable domain, with the rest obtained from reference TRBV28 and TRBJ1-1, is as follows: DVKVTQSSRYLVKRTGEKVFLECVQDMDHENMFWYRQDPGLGLRLIYFSYDVKMKEKGDIPEGYSVSREKKERFSLILESASTNQTSMYLCASSLGQEPEAFFGQGTRLTVV.

The V and J genes are TRBV14 and TRBJ2-5, with a tentative D call TRBD1 (6 bases). The ends were cut back, 3 bases at V and 4 bases at J, with 18 bases in the middle. CDR1 and CDR2 (germline): SGHDN, FVKESK. This CDR3 contains 16 residues. The CDR3 loop reads CASSHRFWGQGETQYF. CDR3 DNA: TGTGCCAGCAGCCACCGATTCTGGGGGCAGGGAGAGACCCAGTACTTC.

There are a few counts of this clone. The chain employs TRBV9 and TRBJ2-1, with D perhaps TRBD2 (6 bases). CDR1 and CDR2 from the germline V gene are SGDLS and YYNGEE. The CDR3 is 16 amino acids. V lost 1 base to trimming and J lost 6 bases, with 17 bases between them. The CDR3, as DNA: TGTGCCAGCAGCGTAAGGGACGGGAGATTGGGCAATGAGCAGTTCTTC. The encoded protein is CASSVRDGRLGNEQFF.

This clone appeared a few times. The rearrangement joins TRBV9 to TRBJ2-2; 10 bases agree with TRBD2. This CDR3 has 15 amino acids. Germline V gene lookup returns CDR1 SGDLS and CDR2 YYNGEE. With 4 bases clipped from V and 1 base from J, the junction kept 1 base outside the gene matches. The CDR3 coding sequence is TGTGCCAGCAGCCCTAGCGGGGGGAACACCGGGGAGCTGTTTTTT. Translated: CASSPSGGNTGELFF.

This clone was observed a few times. This chain links TRBV18 with TRBJ2-1; 8 bases align to TRBD1. J gave up 7 bases and V 8 bases, and 4 bases lay outside the gene matches. This CDR3 spans 12 amino acids. Germline V CDR1 and CDR2: KGHSH, LQKENI. The CDR3 bases are TGTGCCAGCGGAACAGGGGGGAATGAGCAGTTCTTC. It encodes CASGTGGNEQFF.

The V call is TRBV5-1, the J call TRBJ2-1; no clear D. The V gene's germline CDR1 is SGHRS and CDR2 YFSETQ. V lost 4 bases to trimming and J lost 8 bases, with 10 bases between them. The CDR3 is 12 amino acids. This CDR3 reads CASSRSNYEQFF. CDR3 coding DNA: TGCGCCAGCAGCCGTAGTAACTATGAGCAGTTCTTC.

This clone occurred a few times. This rearrangement joins TRBV18 to TRBJ1-5; D uncertain. Trimming stripped 3 bases from V and 2 bases from J, with 14 bases between. CDR3 length: 16 amino acids. The germline V gene encodes CDR1 KGHSH and CDR2 LQKENI. CDR3 nucleotide sequence: TGTGCCAGCTCACCTCGGAGGGCGGAGGGCAATCAGCCCCAGCATTTT. Translated: CASSPRRAEGNQPQHF.

This clone was observed a handful of times. This chain joins TRBV9 and TRBJ2-4, with D perhaps TRBD1 (6 bases). Germline lookup yields CDR1 SGDLS and CDR2 YYNGEE. Trimming took 8 bases from V and 11 from J, leaving 23 bases between them. This CDR3 is built from 14 residues. The CDR3 loop is CAREPGEGETVQYF. In nucleotides, the CDR3 is TGTGCCAGGGAGCCCGGTGAGGGGGAAACGGTTCAGTACTTC.

The V gene is TRBV27, the J gene TRBJ2-6; tentative D call: TRBD1 (6 bases). The V end lost 5 bases, the J end lost 0 bases, and 11 bases lay between the germline ends. The CDR3 loop spans 16 amino acids. Germline loops: CDR1 MNHEY, CDR2 SMNVEV (reference sequence). In DNA, the CDR3 is TGTGCCAGCAGTAGGGGGTTCAGCTCTGGGGCCAACGTCCTGACTTTC. It specifies CASSRGFSSGANVLTF.

The CDR3 DNA is TGTGCCTGGAGTGAAAAACTTGACAGACATCAGCCCCAGCATTTT. It yields the protein CAWSEKLDRHQPQHF. The chain links TRBV30 to TRBJ1-5; D perhaps matches TRBD1 (5 bases). Germline V gene data show CDR1 as GTSNPN and CDR2 as SVGIG (reference sequence). The V end lost 1 base, the J end lost 5 bases, and 15 bases lay between the germline ends. The CDR3 runs 15 residues.

Only a few counts were recorded for this clone. V and J are TRBV6-6 and TRBJ2-1, with 10 bases lining up with TRBD2. Germline assignment: CDR1 MNHNY and CDR2 SVGAGI (reference sequence). Trimming cost V 0 bases and J 7 bases; bases outside gene matches: 6. There are 16 residues in the CDR3. CDR3 DNA: TGTGCCAGCAGTTACTCACGGACTAGCGGACCGAATGAGCAGTTCTTC. Amino acids: CASSYSRTSGPNEQFF.

This clone was observed a few times. The chain uses TRBV27 and TRBJ2-7; 11 bases match TRBD2. Germline assignment: CDR1 MNHEY and CDR2 SMNVEV (reference sequence). This CDR3 spans 14 amino acids. Unmatched junction bases numbered 2, after V lost 0 bases and J lost 7 bases. The DNA for the CDR3 is TGTGCCAGCAGTTTATCGCGACTAGCGGGGGAGCAGTACTTC. It encodes CASSLSRLAGEQYF.

The genes are TRBV7-7 and TRBJ2-1; TRBD1 might be the D (6 bases). This CDR3 is built from 13 residues. In germline, CDR1 is SSHAT, CDR2 FNYEAQ (reference sequence). V was clipped by 1 base and J by 7 bases, with 8 bases between them. The CDR3 bases are TGTGCCAGCAGCTTAGACAGGGCAAATGAGCAGTTCTTC. Translation: CASSLDRANEQFF.

The genes are TRBV30 and TRBJ2-3; D might be TRBD1 (8 bases). The CDR3 contains 16 residues. Germline CDR1 and CDR2: GTSNPN and SVGIG (reference sequence). Trimming pared 0 bases from V and 3 bases from J, leaving 16 bases between. The CDR3 DNA follows: TGTGCCTGGAGTGTACAGGGGGGGGCGCCAACAGATACGCAGTATTTT. It specifies CAWSVQGGAPTDTQYF.